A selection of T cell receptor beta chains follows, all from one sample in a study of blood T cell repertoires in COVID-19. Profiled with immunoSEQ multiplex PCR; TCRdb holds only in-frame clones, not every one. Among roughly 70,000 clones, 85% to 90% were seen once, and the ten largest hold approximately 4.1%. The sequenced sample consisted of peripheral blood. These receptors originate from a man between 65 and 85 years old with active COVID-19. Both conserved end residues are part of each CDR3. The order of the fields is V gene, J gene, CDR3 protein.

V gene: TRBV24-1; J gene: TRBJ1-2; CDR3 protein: CATSDAQGRGYGYTF
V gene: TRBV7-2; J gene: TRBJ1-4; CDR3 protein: CASSPRGQGATNEKLFF
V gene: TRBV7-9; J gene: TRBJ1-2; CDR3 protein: CASSLARQGAGGYTF
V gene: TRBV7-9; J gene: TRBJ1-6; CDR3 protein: CASSQGTGDNSPLHF
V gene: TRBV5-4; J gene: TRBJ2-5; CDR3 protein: CASSLATAQETQYF
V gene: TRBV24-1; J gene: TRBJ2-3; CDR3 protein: CATSELLPGLSTDTQYF
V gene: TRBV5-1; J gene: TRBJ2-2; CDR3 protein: CASSLVWGQTSTGELFF
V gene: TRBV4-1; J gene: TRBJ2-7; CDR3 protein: CASSHPGTTEQYF
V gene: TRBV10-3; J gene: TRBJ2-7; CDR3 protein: CAIRGTSGEQYF
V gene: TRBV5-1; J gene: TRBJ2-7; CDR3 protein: CASSFGEGGYEQYF
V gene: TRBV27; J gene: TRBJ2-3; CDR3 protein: CSSGVVTDTQYF
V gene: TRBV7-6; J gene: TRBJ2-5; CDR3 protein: CASSLGSAGVAETQYF
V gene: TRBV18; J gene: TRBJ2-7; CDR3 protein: CASSPGPTGEQYF
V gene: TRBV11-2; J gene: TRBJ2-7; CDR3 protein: CASSLSGTETYEQYF
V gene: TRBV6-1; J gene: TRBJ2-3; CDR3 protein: CASSEAVGPGADTQYF
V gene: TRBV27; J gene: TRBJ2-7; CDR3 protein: CASSSPSSYEQYF
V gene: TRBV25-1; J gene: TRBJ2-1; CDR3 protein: CASSEWGGPAAFF
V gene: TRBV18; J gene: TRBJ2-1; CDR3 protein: CASSPPSGTFYNEQFF
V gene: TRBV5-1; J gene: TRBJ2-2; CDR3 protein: CASRPGTENTGELFF
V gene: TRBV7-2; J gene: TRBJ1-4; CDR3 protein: CASSPTGGGAGKLFF